A single sample is the source of the 9 T cell receptor beta chains below, sequenced in a study of post-analysis software for immune sequencing data. Study findings and constraints: Four or five TRBV segments, TRBV5-6, TRBV5-1 and TRBV20-1 among them, were found more frequent in patients than controls.

Unique molecular identifiers were present in the TCR beta cDNA libraries. MiXCR, applied by TCRdb to the PCR reads, yields one record per CDR3 protein. The sample shows roughly 580,000 distinct CDR3 sequences, 44% of them seen only once. Their cognate antigens are unknown. Sequencing was carried out using blood. These receptors all stem from a girl under 18 with multiple sclerosis.

This sequence joins TRBV6-5 and TRBJ2-7; D remains unclear. With 1 base removed from V and 5 bases from J, the gap between germline ends came to 12 bases. The CDR3 spans 14 residues. Germline V gene data show CDR1 as MNHEY and CDR2 as SVGAGI. CDR3 sequence: CASSYLDVPNEQYF. The CDR3 bases are TGTGCCAGCAGTTACTTGGACGTCCCCAACGAGCAGTACTTC.

In this sample, this clonotype turned up once. The CDR3 sequence is CASSSGQGTAETQYF. CDR3 DNA: TGTGCCAGCAGCTCCGGACAGGGTACGGCAGAGACCCAGTACTTC. The chain has TRBV7-8 and TRBJ2-5, with 8 positions matching TRBD1. Germline CDR1 and CDR2: SGHVS and FQNEAQ. J lost 4 bases, V lost 4 bases, and 8 bases had no gene match. This CDR3 has 15 residues.

A remark on this clonotype: The junction departs from the called germline gene at one end, perhaps through a read error. The J gene is TRBJ2-3, the V gene TRBV12-3 or TRBV12-4; a possible D gene is TRBD2 (5 bases). This CDR3 contains 14 residues. The CDR3 region has the DNA TGTGCCAGCAGTCCGGGATCTAGCACAGATGCGCAGTATTTT. Translated, it gives CASSPGSSTDAQYF.

CDR3 nucleotide sequence: TGTGCCAGCAGCTCAGCGGCGGCTCCGTACAATGAGCAGTTCTTC. Translated: CASSSAAAPYNEQFF. The rearrangement links TRBV7-9 to TRBJ2-1; perhaps TRBD2 as D (5 bases). The germline V and J ends were trimmed by 4 bases and 4 bases, with 14 bases remaining between them. Germline V gives CDR1 SEHNR, CDR2 FQNEAQ (reference sequence). The CDR3 consists of 15 residues.

The CDR3 protein is CASSLAWGQAVSYEQYF. In DNA, the CDR3 is TGTGCCAGCAGCTTAGCGTGGGGGCAGGCGGTCTCCTACGAGCAGTACTTC. The J gene is TRBJ2-7, the V gene TRBV7-9, with a possible D match to TRBD1 (6 bases). Trimming shortened V by 0 bases and J by 0 bases, and 15 bases separated the two germline ends. The CDR3 has 17 residues. Germline V gives CDR1 SEHNR, CDR2 FQNEAQ (reference sequence).

The rearrangement uses TRBV10-2 and TRBJ2-2, with unresolved D. Trimming left V 3 bases short and J 2 bases short, with 16 bases between. This CDR3 is built from 17 residues. CDR1 is WSHSY and CDR2 is SAAADI in the germline V gene. The CDR3 reads CASSELYRAQNTGELFF. CDR3 sequence (DNA): TGCGCCAGCAGTGAACTTTATCGGGCCCAAAACACCGGGGAGCTGTTTTTT.

In the case of this clonotype: Its ends do not fully match the called genes, so a read error is possible. CDR3 in amino acids: CACSFSGVNTEAFF. The CDR3 DNA reads as TGTGCCTGCAGCTTCTCGGGGGTGAACACTGAAGCTTTCTTT. V gene TRBV7-2 combines with J gene TRBJ1-1; D may be TRBD1 (5 bases). The CDR3 extends over 14 amino acids. Looked up from germline, CDR1 is SGHTA and CDR2 is FQGNSA.

The J gene is TRBJ1-2, the V gene TRBV20-1; D unclear. Trimming removed 3 bases at V and 8 bases at J, with 13 bases between. Germline loops: CDR1 DFQATT, CDR2 SNEGSKA (reference sequence). The CDR3 is made up of 12 amino acids. The CDR3 nucleotides read TGCAGTGCTAGTTGGTTAGGGCAAGGCTACACCTTC. Its translation is CSASWLGQGYTF.

The chain joins TRBV7-9 to TRBJ2-7; 7 bases match TRBD1. The germline V gene has CDR1 SEHNR and CDR2 FQNEAQ (reference sequence). Trimming removed 2 bases from V and 7 bases from J; junction bases left unmatched: 11. The CDR3 totals 15 residues. CDR3 nucleotide sequence: TGTGCCAGCAGCTTAAGAGGGGGCTCCTACAATGAGCAGTACTTC. This encodes CASSLRGGSYNEQYF.